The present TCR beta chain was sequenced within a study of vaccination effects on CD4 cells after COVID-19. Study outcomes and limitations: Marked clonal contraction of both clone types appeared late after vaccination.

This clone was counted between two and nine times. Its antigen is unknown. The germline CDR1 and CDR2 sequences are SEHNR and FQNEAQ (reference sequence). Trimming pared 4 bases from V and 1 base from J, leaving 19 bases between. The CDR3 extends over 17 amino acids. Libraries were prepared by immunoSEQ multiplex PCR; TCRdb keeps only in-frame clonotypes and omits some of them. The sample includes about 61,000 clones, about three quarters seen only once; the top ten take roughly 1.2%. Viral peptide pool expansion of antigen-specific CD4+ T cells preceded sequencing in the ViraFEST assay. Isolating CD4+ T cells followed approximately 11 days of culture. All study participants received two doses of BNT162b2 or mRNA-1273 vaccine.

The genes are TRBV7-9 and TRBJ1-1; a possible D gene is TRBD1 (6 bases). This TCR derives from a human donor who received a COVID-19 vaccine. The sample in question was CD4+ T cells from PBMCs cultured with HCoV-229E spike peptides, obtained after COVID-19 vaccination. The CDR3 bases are TGTGCCAGCAGCTCCGGTGTTTTCCAGGGGCAGAACACTGAAGCTTTCTTT. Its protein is CASSSGVFQGQNTEAFF.